The 26 T cell receptor beta chains reported below all come from one sample, sequenced in a study of human T cells and chemical hapten exposure. Regarding time point: patch test 2, 6 weeks after DPC sensitization. Regarding treatment: therapeutic diphenylcyclopropenone sensitization with weekly scalp DPC. Using its own MiXCR run on the RACE reads, TCRdb lists one record per CDR3 protein. The sample lists approximately 80,000 distinct CDR3 sequences; under 11% were seen once. The sequencing used whole blood, collected in connection with sensitization to the hapten diphenylcyclopropenone (DPC). Receptors were obtained from a woman aged 45 to 65 with alopecia areata. Some clones in this sample may be carry-over from other donors' samples.

The rearrangement joins TRBV10-3 to TRBJ2-2; D perhaps matches TRBD1 (5 bases). Trimming pared 6 bases from V and 5 bases from J, leaving 7 bases between. Looked up from germline, CDR1 is ENHRY and CDR2 is SYGVKD. This CDR3 comprises 12 residues. This CDR3 reads CAIRGATGELFF. Here the CDR3 DNA reads TGTGCCATCAGAGGGGCGACCGGGGAGCTGTTTTTT.

The sample holds many counts of this clonotype. The gene calls are TRBV7-9 and TRBJ2-5; 14 positions match TRBD2. Germline V gives CDR1 SEHNR, CDR2 FQNEAQ (reference sequence). Trimming at V came to 5 bases and at J to 3 bases, leaving 5 bases not matched to a gene. The CDR3 is made up of 16 amino acids. This chain's CDR3 is CASSPLGLAGEETQYF. CDR3 coding DNA: TGTGCCAGCAGCCCACTGGGACTAGCGGGGGAAGAGACCCAGTACTTC.

This clonotype was counted between two and nine times. In nucleotides, the CDR3 is TGTGCCAGCAGTGGGGTCAGGGGGCGTGGGGAGCTGTTTTTT. Translated, it gives CASSGVRGRGELFF. The chain uses TRBV2 and TRBJ2-2; 8 bases are a match to TRBD1. The CDR3 spans 14 residues. Looked up from germline, CDR1 is SNHLY and CDR2 is FYNNEI. The V gene end was trimmed by 4 bases and the J gene end by 8 bases; junction bases not matched to a gene: 6.

This clonotype was seen more than once but under ten times. This chain uses TRBV7-2 with TRBJ1-1; D ambiguous. CDR3 length equals 15 residues. From germline, CDR1 is SGHTA and CDR2 FQGNSA. V lost 6 bases, J lost 1 base, and 15 bases lay in between. CDR3 DNA sequence: TGTGCCAGCAGTTCAACCGGAGAGGGGAACACTGAAGCTTTCTTT. Translated: CASSSTGEGNTEAFF. The full variable domain, completed using reference TRBV7-2 and TRBJ1-1, is GAGVSQSPSNKVTEKGKDVELRCDPISGHTALYWYRQSLGQGLEFLIYFQGNSAPDKSGLPSDRFSAERTGGSVSTLTIQRTQQEDSAVYLCASSSTGEGNTEAFFGQGTRLTVV.

Notes on this clonotype: One end of the junction is discordant with germline, which a read error may explain. J is TRBJ1-1 and V is TRBV2; 7 bases are a match to TRBD1. Germline V gene sequence: CDR1 SNHLY, CDR2 FYNNEI. The length of the CDR3 is 13 residues. In DNA, the CDR3 is TGTGCCAACTCACTACAGGGGTATACTGAATCTTTCTTT. Translation: CANSLQGYTESFF.

This clonotype was seen a handful of times. This chain joins TRBV6-2 or TRBV6-3 and TRBJ2-4; the D gene is possibly TRBD1 (6 bases). The CDR3 is 16 residues long. V was pared by 5 bases and J by 4 bases, with 18 bases between. Germline assignment: CDR1 MNHEY and CDR2 SVGEGT. CDR3: CASSRVRGPGKNIQYF. In DNA, the CDR3 is TGTGCCAGCAGTAGAGTCAGGGGACCGGGAAAAAACATTCAGTACTTC.

This clonotype has a count of ten or more. Written as DNA, the CDR3 is TGTGCCAGCACCCAACTACGTAGCGGGTGGGATACGCAGTATTTT. This translates into CASTQLRSGWDTQYF. J is TRBJ2-3 and V is TRBV6-5; 7 nucleotides line up with TRBD2. The ends lost 7 bases at V and 6 bases at J; junction bases unmatched: 13. Germline V lookup: CDR1 MNHEY, CDR2 SVGAGI. This CDR3 comprises 15 residues.

This clonotype was counted at least ten times. The J gene is TRBJ2-3, the V gene TRBV9, with 8 positions matching TRBD2. The CDR3 totals 15 residues. Germline assignment: CDR1 SGDLS and CDR2 YYNGEE. V trimming: 4 bases; J trimming: 4 bases; junction bases outside the gene matches: 8. The CDR3 region is CASSMSGSGADTQYF. The CDR3 nucleotides read TGTGCCAGCAGCATGAGCGGGAGTGGGGCAGATACGCAGTATTTT.

This clonotype was seen ten or more times. The chain uses TRBV19 and TRBJ1-4; unclear D gene. Germline-derived CDR1 and CDR2 are LNHDA and SQIVND (reference sequence). V lost 3 bases and J lost 9, with 8 bases in between. CDR3 length equals 12 residues. CDR3 DNA: TGTGCCAGTAGTATCGGAGGGAAAAAACTGTTTTTT. This sequence encodes CASSIGGKKLFF.

The rearrangement links TRBV18 to TRBJ2-2, with unresolved D. The length of the CDR3 is 14 residues. The germline gives CDR1 KGHSH, CDR2 LQKENI. V was clipped by 3 bases and J by 4 bases, with 9 bases between them. Here the CDR3 DNA reads TGTGCCAGCTCACCGATGACGGGCACCGGGGAGCTGTTTTTT. This gives the protein CASSPMTGTGELFF.

The V and J genes are TRBV15 and TRBJ2-3, with TRBD1 matching over 8 bases. Germline V lookup: CDR1 LNHNV, CDR2 YYDKDF (reference sequence). The CDR3 totals 14 residues. V shed 5 bases and J 3 bases; nucleotides not matched to a gene: 4. For the CDR3, the DNA is TGTGCCACCAGCCCTGGACAGGGAACAGATACGCAGTATTTT. Amino acid sequence: CATSPGQGTDTQYF.

This clonotype was detected a few times. The chain couples TRBV10-2 to TRBJ2-2; 7 nucleotides agree with TRBD2. CDR1 WSHSY and CDR2 SAAADI come from the germline V gene. Trimming at V came to 6 bases and at J to 3 bases, leaving 4 bases not matched to a gene. The CDR3 extends over 14 amino acids. The CDR3 DNA reads as TGCGCCAGCAGGGGGGGGAGTTACACCGGGGAGCTGTTTTTT. Its protein is CASRGGSYTGELFF.

This chain connects TRBV12-3 or TRBV12-4 to TRBJ2-6; D gene ambiguous. Trimming took 5 bases from V and 0 from J, leaving 8 bases between them. CDR3 length equals 15 residues. The CDR3 reads CASSRAASGANVLTF. In nucleotides, the CDR3 is TGTGCCAGCAGTAGGGCAGCCTCTGGGGCCAACGTCCTGACTTTC.

This clonotype was found many times. The chain joins TRBV9 to TRBJ2-1; D perhaps matches TRBD2 (5 bases). The CDR3 contains 16 residues. Deletions cut 1 base from V and 0 bases from J, with 11 bases between. Germline V gene lookup returns CDR1 SGDLS and CDR2 YYNGEE. This chain's CDR3 is CASSVSGTSSYNEQFF. In DNA form, the CDR3 reads TGTGCCAGCAGCGTAAGTGGCACTAGCTCCTACAATGAGCAGTTCTTC.

This clonotype was seen repeatedly, ten times or more. The chain is built from TRBV5-1 and TRBJ2-6, with D unresolved. With 0 bases removed from V and 2 bases from J, the gap between germline ends came to 6 bases. Germline V gene sequence: CDR1 SGHRS, CDR2 YFSETQ. The length of the CDR3 is 15 residues. The CDR3, as DNA: TGCGCCAGCAGCTTGGCGGCGGCTGGGGCCAACGTCCTGACTTTC. It codes for CASSLAAAGANVLTF.

This clonotype was seen a handful of times. The chain employs TRBV18 and TRBJ2-7, with 8 bases fitting TRBD2. Trimming cost V 3 bases and J 3 bases; bases outside gene matches: 7. The germline gives CDR1 KGHSH, CDR2 LQKENI. This CDR3 contains 15 residues. This chain's CDR3 is CASSPEREPYYEQYF. The CDR3 DNA reads TGTGCCAGCTCACCGGAGCGGGAGCCATACTACGAGCAGTACTTC.

This clonotype was seen ten or more times. This chain uses TRBV20-1 with TRBJ2-5; D might be TRBD1 (6 bases). The CDR3 contains 12 residues. The ends were cut back, 4 bases at V and 9 bases at J, with 15 bases in the middle. Germline-derived CDR1 and CDR2 are DFQATT and SNEGSKA (reference sequence). The CDR3 region is CSAIQANRAQYF. The CDR3 DNA follows: TGCAGTGCTATCCAGGCGAACAGGGCCCAGTACTTC.

The chain has TRBV29-1 and TRBJ2-3; a weak D match, TRBD2 (6 bases). Per germline, CDR1 SQVTM and CDR2 ANQGSEA. Trimming stripped 6 bases from V and 8 bases from J, with 12 bases between. This CDR3 is built from 11 residues. CDR3 coding DNA: TGCAGCGTAAACAGCGGGTCTACGCAGTATTTT. Encoded protein: CSVNSGSTQYF.

This clonotype was counted many times. The chain has TRBV6-2 or TRBV6-3 and TRBJ1-5, with D maybe TRBD1 (5 bases). Trimming shortened V by 3 bases and J by 7 bases, and 13 bases separated the two germline ends. CDR1 and CDR2 (germline): MNHEY, SVGEGT. This CDR3 has 14 amino acids. CDR3 in DNA: TGTGCCAGCAGTTATACAGGTTTGAAACAGCCCCAGCATTTT. This gives the protein CASSYTGLKQPQHF.

This rearrangement joins TRBV5-1 to TRBJ1-1, with no clear D. The CDR3 spans 14 residues. Germline loops: CDR1 SGHRS, CDR2 YFSETQ. Trimming took off 1 base at V and 1 base at J, with 8 bases between the two ends. CDR3 nucleotide sequence: TGCGCCAGCAGCTTGTGGCGTAGGAACACTGAAGCTTTCTTT. Translating it yields CASSLWRRNTEAFF.

This clonotype was seen repeatedly, ten times or more. The CDR3 is CASSQGYTEAFF. CDR3 nucleotide sequence: TGCGCCAGCAGCCAAGGTTACACTGAAGCTTTCTTT. This chain links TRBV4-1 with TRBJ1-1; no clear D. V gave up 1 base and J gave up 3 bases, with 3 bases separating them. CDR1 and CDR2 from the germline V gene are MGHRA and YSYEKL. This CDR3 is 12 amino acids long.

A note on this clonotype: The junction does not match germline at one end; this may be a read error. J is TRBJ1-6 and V is TRBV7-9; no definite D call. Germline assignment: CDR1 SEHNR and CDR2 FQNEAQ (reference sequence). The CDR3 is made up of 17 amino acids. The CDR3 here is CASSSHDREGGSSPLSF. The CDR3 nucleotides read TGTGCCAGCAGCTCTCACGATCGGGAGGGAGGCAGTTCACCCCTCTCCTTT. The full variable domain, rest sourced from reference TRBV7-9 and TRBJ1-6, is DTGVSQNPRHKITKRGQNVTFRCDPISEHNRLYWYRQTLGQGPEFLTYFQNEAQLEKSRLLSDRFSAERPKGSFSTLEIQRTEQGDSAMYLCASSSHDREGGSSPLSFGNGTRLTVT.

This clonotype was observed at least ten times. The chain has TRBV27 and TRBJ1-1; a possible D gene is TRBD1 (5 bases). From germline, CDR1 is MNHEY and CDR2 SMNVEV (reference sequence). V lost 7 bases and J 0 bases, leaving 15 bases between the germline ends. CDR3 length equals 15 residues. CDR3 residues: CASTPRQLMNTEAFF. DNA of the CDR3: TGTGCCAGCACCCCAAGACAGCTTATGAACACTGAAGCTTTCTTT.

V is TRBV25-1 and J is TRBJ1-2, with D perhaps matching TRBD1 (5 bases). The CDR3 contains 12 residues. Between the trimmed V and J ends, which lost 5 bases and 7 bases, there was a span of 11 bases. Per germline, CDR1 MGHDK and CDR2 SYGVNS. Written as DNA, the CDR3 is TGTGCCAGCAGTAAAGGAGGGGTTGGCTACACCTTC. As protein: CASSKGGVGYTF.

This clonotype was seen repeatedly, ten times or more. This rearrangement joins TRBV3-1 to TRBJ1-5; D remains unclear. The CDR3 loop spans 13 amino acids. The germline V and J ends were trimmed by 4 bases and 5 bases, with 9 bases remaining between them. The germline CDR1 and CDR2 sequences are LGHDT and YNNKEL (reference sequence). The CDR3 is CASSRPGDQPQHF. The CDR3 coding sequence is TGTGCCAGCAGCCGACCGGGCGATCAGCCCCAGCATTTT.

This clonotype was picked up a small number of times. This chain connects TRBV18 to TRBJ1-6, with 7 bases aligning to TRBD1. This CDR3 comprises 15 residues. Germline trimming cut 2 bases from V and 8 bases from J; bases unmatched to any gene: 6. The germline V gene encodes CDR1 KGHSH and CDR2 LQKENI. The CDR3 DNA reads TGTGCCAGCTCACCATACAGGGGCCAGGATTCACCCCTCCACTTT. This sequence encodes CASSPYRGQDSPLHF.